The following is a TCR beta chain sequence with its context. The data were taken from a study of siplizumab effects on memory and regulatory T cells. Germline V gives CDR1 MGHRA, CDR2 YSYEKL. The V segment lost 6 bases and the J segment 2 bases; nucleotides outside the gene matches: 0. The CDR3 consists of 12 residues. Assays covered around 100,000 TCR templates per sample. Only in-frame clones appear in the TCRdb table, and some are missing; sequencing was by immunoSEQ multiplex PCR. The sample has tens of thousands of clones, 93% seen once. The TCR comes from a human donor in good health. The chain is built from TRBV4-1 and TRBJ1-2; TRBD1 agrees at 7 bases. The source material was CD8+ T cells sorted from blood. This chain's CDR3 is CASRQGNYGYTF. CDR3 DNA sequence: TGCGCCAGCAGACAGGGGAACTATGGCTACACCTTC.